This T cell receptor beta chain is from a study of blood T cell repertoires in COVID-19. V was shortened by 5 bases and J by 7 bases, with 12 bases between the two germline ends. The CDR3 has 13 amino acids. Assay: immunoSEQ multiplex PCR; the TCRdb copy retains only in-frame clones and omits some. The table lists about 320,000 clones, about 83% of them singletons. Sequenced: peripheral blood. This sequence joins TRBV12-3 or TRBV12-4 and TRBJ1-5, with TRBD1 as a possible D gene (5 bases). This receptor was identified in a woman aged 45-65 years with acute or convalescent COVID-19. The CDR3 protein is CASSRQPIQPQHF. CDR3 coding DNA: TGTGCCAGCAGTCGACAGCCCATACAGCCCCAGCATTTT.